This T cell receptor (beta chain) was sequenced for a study of Ad26.COV2.S vaccination and SARS-CoV-2 variants. Trimming cost V 2 bases and J 4 bases, with 6 bases left between them. The CDR3 consists of 14 residues. Germline assignment: CDR1 SEHNR and CDR2 FQNEAQ (reference sequence). Libraries were prepared by immunoSEQ multiplex PCR; TCRdb keeps only in-frame clonotypes and omits some of them. The profile shows about 450,000 clones, roughly 89% of them singletons. The treatment here: some 20 received Ad26.COV2.S at low or high dose, single or two shots; about 5 received placebo; per-sample allocation not given. Samples analyzed were those drawn on day 63 after the first vaccine or placebo injection.

The sequence was collected from a person between 18 and 59 years old who received the Ad26.COV2.S COVID-19 vaccine or a placebo. The V call is TRBV7-9, the J call TRBJ1-6, with D uncertain. Sequencing used peripheral blood, obtained in a trial of Ad26.COV2.S vaccine versus placebo. CDR3 sequence: CASSLRSYNSPLHF. The CDR3 DNA sequence: TGTGCCAGCAGCTTAAGGAGTTATAATTCACCCCTCCACTTT.